Sequencing of this T cell receptor beta chain was carried out in a study of cytomegalovirus exposure and HLA in healthy donors. The roughly 120-subject validation cohort, separate from the 666-subject first cohort, included the donors. Sequencing used immunoSEQ multiplex PCR; TCRdb keeps in-frame clones, though not all of them. Of 50,000 to 65,000 clones in the sample, 95% were seen once. The TCR comes from a woman aged 18-29 years in good health and CMV-seropositive. Material for sequencing was PBMCs.

CDR3 residues: CASNPGEFSTEAFF. The CDR3 DNA sequence: TGTGCCAGCAACCCGGGGGAGTTTTCCACTGAAGCTTTCTTT. This chain joins TRBV7-9 and TRBJ1-1, with D possibly matching TRBD1 (5 bases). V shed 7 bases and J shed 4 bases, with 16 bases lying between them. CDR1 and CDR2 from the germline V gene are SEHNR and FQNEAQ (reference sequence). The length of the CDR3 is 14 residues.